Following are 23 T cell receptor beta chains from one sample sequenced in a study of T cell changes during pregnancy in multiple sclerosis. Profiling relied on immunoSEQ multiplex PCR, and the TCRdb table lists in-frame clones only, not all of them. The table has tens of thousands of clones, 89% seen once. The sequencing here drew on peripheral blood, taken after pregnancy. The source of these receptors is a female donor with multiple sclerosis, enrolled in a pregnancy study.

This clone was seen more than once but under ten times. The V gene is TRBV7-2, the J gene TRBJ1-1; D may be TRBD1 (6 bases). This CDR3 has 14 residues. The V gene lost 2 bases and the J gene lost 8 bases, with 15 bases spanning the gap. The germline CDR1 and CDR2 sequences are SGHTA and FQGNSA. CDR3: CASSLFRDNTEAFF. DNA for the CDR3: TGTGCCAGCAGCTTATTTCGGGACAATACAGAAGCTTTCTTT. The whole variable domain, filled in from reference TRBV7-2 and TRBJ1-1, reads GAGVSQSPSNKVTEKGKDVELRCDPISGHTALYWYRQSLGQGLEFLIYFQGNSAPDKSGLPSDRFSAERTGGSVSTLTIQRTQQEDSAVYLCASSLFRDNTEAFFGQGTRLTVV.

The chain carries TRBV11-2 and TRBJ1-3; tentative D call: TRBD1 (5 bases). Deletions cut 2 bases from V and 4 bases from J, with 9 bases between. Per germline, CDR1 SGHAT and CDR2 FQNNGV. This CDR3 is 14 amino acids long. The chain's CDR3 is CASSLQGTGNTIYF. The DNA of the CDR3 is TGTGCCAGCAGCTTACAGGGAACCGGAAACACCATATATTTT.

The chain links TRBV6-6 to TRBJ2-7; D is possibly TRBD2 (5 bases). The CDR3 sequence is 14 residues long. Trimming removed 11 bases from V and 3 bases from J, with 20 bases in between. Germline-derived CDR1 and CDR2 are MNHNY and SVGAGI (reference sequence). The CDR3 loop reads CASSLASRDYEQYF. The CDR3 coding sequence is TGTGCCTCCTCTTTAGCGTCGAGGGACTACGAGCAGTACTTC.

V usage is TRBV6-5 and J usage is TRBJ2-1, with TRBD1 matching over 9 bases. The germline V gene encodes CDR1 MNHEY and CDR2 SVGAGI. The J segment lost 7 bases and the V segment lost 0 bases, leaving 4 bases of the junction unmatched. CDR3 length: 15 amino acids. The CDR3 loop reads CASSYSGTGMNEQFF. CDR3 nucleotides: TGTGCCAGCAGTTACTCGGGGACAGGGATGAATGAGCAGTTCTTC.

The chain has TRBV18 and TRBJ1-4; weak D call: TRBD1 (6 bases). The V end lost 6 bases, the J end lost 7 bases, and 18 bases lay between the germline ends. The CDR3 contains 15 residues. Per germline, CDR1 KGHSH and CDR2 LQKENI. The CDR3 region has the DNA TGTGCCAGCTCCCTCAACAGGGCAGGAGGTGAAAAACTGTTTTTT. Translating gives CASSLNRAGGEKLFF.

The genes are TRBV5-4 and TRBJ2-1, with D perhaps TRBD2 (7 bases). The CDR3 length is 16 residues. Per germline, CDR1 SGHNT and CDR2 YYREEE (reference sequence). Trimming took off 0 bases at V and 4 bases at J, with 14 bases between the two ends. The CDR3 DNA reads as TGTGCCAGCAGCTTGGGGGGGGGCGGGGGATACAATGAGCAGTTCTTC. Translating gives CASSLGGGGGYNEQFF.

This clone was seen a single time. This rearrangement joins TRBV29-1 to TRBJ2-2; D may be TRBD2 (7 bases). The CDR3 spans 15 residues. The V end lost 6 bases, the J end lost 3 bases, and 17 bases lay between the germline ends. Germline loops: CDR1 SQVTM, CDR2 ANQGSEA. The CDR3 coding sequence is TGCAGCGTCACCAGGGGCGGGGGTTACACCGGGGAGCTGTTTTTT. It yields the protein CSVTRGGGYTGELFF.

The sample holds one count of this clone. The chain is built from TRBV27 and TRBJ2-7; no clear D gene. Trimming removed 3 bases from V and 3 bases from J, with 12 bases in between. The CDR3 is 14 residues long. CDR1 and CDR2 (germline): MNHEY, SMNVEV (reference sequence). The CDR3 is CASSFGLTFYEQYF. CDR3 bases: TGTGCCAGCAGTTTCGGTCTCACCTTCTACGAGCAGTACTTC.

CDR3 nucleotide sequence: TGCGCCAGCAGGTTTCTGGACAGGGGGATAGATGAGCAGTTCTTC. Protein sequence: CASRFLDRGIDEQFF. The gene calls are TRBV5-1 and TRBJ2-1; TRBD1 matches 10 bases. Trimming took 5 bases from V and 8 from J; bases not matched to a gene: 10. This CDR3 contains 15 residues. Germline V gene data show CDR1 as SGHRS and CDR2 as YFSETQ.

V usage is TRBV7-2 and J usage is TRBJ1-2, with a weak D call TRBD1 (5 bases). The CDR3 covers 13 residues. The ends were cut back, 2 bases at V and 4 bases at J, with 8 bases in the middle. Germline CDR1 is SGHTA and CDR2 is FQGNSA. CDR3 coding DNA: TGTGCCAGCAGCTTATCAGGGCCCTATGGCTACACCTTC. It encodes CASSLSGPYGYTF.

CDR3 amino acids: CASKTPYSYNEQFF. The CDR3 nucleotides are TGTGCCAGCAAGACACCCTATAGCTACAATGAGCAGTTCTTC. This chain uses TRBV27 with TRBJ2-1; D unclear. The germline V gene encodes CDR1 MNHEY and CDR2 SMNVEV (reference sequence). V gave up 7 bases and J gave up 3 bases, with 13 bases separating them. The CDR3 runs to 14 residues.

This chain uses TRBV9 with TRBJ1-2; 9 bases are a match to TRBD1. The CDR3 consists of 13 residues. The germline V gene has CDR1 SGDLS and CDR2 YYNGEE. V shed 0 bases, J shed 7 bases, and the junction held 1 base outside the gene matches. The DNA for the CDR3 is TGTGCCAGCAGCGTAGGGACAGGGGTTGGCTACACCTTC. Protein product: CASSVGTGVGYTF.

The chain is built from TRBV11-3 and TRBJ2-3; the D is unclear. Between the trimmed V and J ends, which lost 1 base and 3 bases, there was a span of 5 bases. The CDR3 consists of 13 residues. Germline V gene sequence: CDR1 SGHNT, CDR2 YENEEA. As DNA, the CDR3 is TGTGCCAGCAGCTTAGGAGATACAGATACGCAGTATTTT. Translating it yields CASSLGDTDTQYF.

The V call is TRBV7-2, the J call TRBJ1-2, with D perhaps matching TRBD1 (6 bases). The CDR3 is 14 residues long. V lost 9 bases, J lost 8 bases, and 22 bases lay in between. CDR1 is SGHTA, CDR2 FQGNSA, per germline. CDR3 bases: TGTGCCAGTACCGGGCGCGGACAGCACTCAGGCTACACCTTC. Translation gives CASTGRGQHSGYTF. The full variable domain, its missing parts supplied by reference TRBV7-2 and TRBJ1-2, is GAGVSQSPSNKVTEKGKDVELRCDPISGHTALYWYRQSLGQGLEFLIYFQGNSAPDKSGLPSDRFSAERTGGSVSTLTIQRTQQEDSAVYLCASTGRGQHSGYTFGSGTRLTVV.

The chain recombines TRBV19 with TRBJ1-1; D gene uncertain. The ends were cut back, 5 bases at V and 1 base at J, with 14 bases in the middle. CDR1 and CDR2 from the germline V gene are LNHDA and SQIVND (reference sequence). The CDR3 consists of 15 residues. The CDR3 region is CASSWVSAGNTEAFF. The CDR3 DNA reads TGTGCCAGTAGTTGGGTTTCGGCAGGGAACACTGAAGCTTTCTTT.

The gene calls are TRBV5-5 and TRBJ1-5; weak D call: TRBD1 (5 bases). CDR1 SGHKS and CDR2 YYEKEE come from the germline V gene (reference sequence). Deletions cut 0 bases from V and 5 bases from J, with 9 bases between. This CDR3 spans 14 amino acids. The CDR3 reads CASSLVGGDQPQHF. DNA of the CDR3: TGTGCCAGCAGCTTGGTCGGGGGGGATCAGCCCCAGCATTTT.

V is TRBV2 and J is TRBJ2-7; 7 bases align to TRBD1. Per germline, CDR1 SNHLY and CDR2 FYNNEI. CDR3 length: 15 amino acids. J lost 5 bases, V lost 1 base, and 8 bases had no gene match. The CDR3 loop is CASSEGRTGAHEQYF. The CDR3 DNA follows: TGTGCCAGCAGTGAAGGTAGAACAGGGGCCCACGAGCAGTACTTC.

The genes are TRBV5-4 and TRBJ1-2; D is possibly TRBD1 (6 bases). Trimming took 4 bases from V and 0 from J, leaving 13 bases between them. Germline CDR1 and CDR2: SGHNT and YYREEE (reference sequence). This CDR3 is 15 amino acids long. CDR3 bases: TGTGCCAGCAGCAACCGACAGGCCTCTAACTATGGCTACACCTTC. It encodes CASSNRQASNYGYTF.

The chain couples TRBV7-9 to TRBJ2-4; the match to TRBD1 covers 8 bases. This CDR3 comprises 16 residues. The V and J ends lost 5 bases and 1 base, in that order; junction bases with no gene match: 7. Germline V gene sequence: CDR1 SEHNR, CDR2 FQNEAQ (reference sequence). The CDR3 is CASSRVDRGAKNIQYF. The CDR3 DNA reads TGTGCCAGCAGCAGAGTTGACAGGGGTGCCAAAAACATTCAGTACTTC.

This clone was picked up one time. The chain employs TRBV6-5 and TRBJ1-1; possible D gene TRBD1, 5 bases. V lost 7 bases to trimming and J lost 3 bases, with 12 bases between them. The CDR3 has 13 amino acids. Germline loops: CDR1 MNHEY, CDR2 SVGAGI. In DNA, the CDR3 is TGTGCCAGCACCCGGGGGGGGGACACTGAAGCTTTCTTT. Translated: CASTRGGDTEAFF.

This rearrangement joins TRBV5-1 to TRBJ2-7; 7 positions agree with TRBD1. The V gene end was trimmed by 3 bases and the J gene end by 3 bases; junction bases not matched to a gene: 6. This CDR3 region has 14 residues. The germline V gene has CDR1 SGHRS and CDR2 YFSETQ. The CDR3: CASSSTGPGYEQYF. In DNA, the CDR3 is TGCGCCAGCAGCTCGACAGGGCCGGGCTACGAGCAGTACTTC.

This clone was counted only a few times. V usage is TRBV30 and J usage is TRBJ1-1; weak D call: TRBD1 (5 bases). Between the trimmed V and J ends, which lost 0 bases and 5 bases, there was a span of 10 bases. The CDR3 extends over 13 amino acids. CDR1 is GTSNPN, CDR2 SVGIG, per germline (reference sequence). CDR3: CAWSVSGRTEAFF. The CDR3 DNA follows: TGTGCCTGGAGTGTTTCAGGGAGGACTGAAGCTTTCTTT.

This clone was recorded only once. This chain uses TRBV5-1 with TRBJ1-5; 7 nucleotides agree with TRBD1. CDR1 SGHRS and CDR2 YFSETQ come from the germline V gene. After removal of 3 bases from V and 5 bases from J, the junction contained 5 bases not matched to a gene. The CDR3 contains 14 residues. This chain's CDR3 is CASSSTGTHQPQHF. The CDR3 DNA reads TGCGCCAGCAGCTCGACAGGGACCCATCAGCCCCAGCATTTT.